This TCR beta chain comes out of a study of T cell responses to AZD1222 COVID-19 vaccine. Concerning this clone itself: Antigen unknown. Other DNA sequences from this sample encode an identical CDR3 as well.

TCRdb's copy holds only in-frame clones and misses some; the assay was immunoSEQ multiplex PCR. The data contain roughly 150,000 clones, about 91% of them singletons. V lost 2 bases and J 1 base, leaving 8 bases between the germline ends. Per germline, CDR1 MDHEN and CDR2 SYDVKM. The CDR3 is 14 amino acids. Findings and limits, study-wide: Repertoire sampling was restricted to post-peak T cell response timepoints. Most donors were white British and more were female, and clonal diversity was possibly underestimated.

The gene calls are TRBV28 and TRBJ1-1; D is unresolved. The material was peripheral blood, obtained on day 0 of AZD1222 vaccination. The source is an adult in good health. This chain's CDR3 is CASSLRATNTEAFF. CDR3 bases: TGTGCCAGCAGTTTACGGGCGACGAACACTGAAGCTTTCTTT.